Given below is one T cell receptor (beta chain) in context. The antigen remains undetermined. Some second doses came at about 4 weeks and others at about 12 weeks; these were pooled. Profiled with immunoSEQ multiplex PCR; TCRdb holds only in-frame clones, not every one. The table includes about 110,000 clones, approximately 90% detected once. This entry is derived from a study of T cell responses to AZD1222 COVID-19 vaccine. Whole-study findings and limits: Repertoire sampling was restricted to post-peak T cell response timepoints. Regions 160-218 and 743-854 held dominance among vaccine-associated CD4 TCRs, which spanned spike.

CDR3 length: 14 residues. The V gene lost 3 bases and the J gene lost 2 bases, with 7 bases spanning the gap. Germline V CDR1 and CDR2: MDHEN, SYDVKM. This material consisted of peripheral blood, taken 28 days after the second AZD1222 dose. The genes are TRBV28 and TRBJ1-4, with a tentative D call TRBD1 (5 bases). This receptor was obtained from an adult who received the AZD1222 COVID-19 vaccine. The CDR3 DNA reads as TGTGCCAGCAGTTTCGGGACTACTAATGAAAAACTGTTTTTT. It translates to CASSFGTTNEKLFF.